A single sample is the source of the 29 T cell receptor beta chains below, sequenced in a study of T cells in Graves' hyperthyroidism and ophthalmopathy (dated by TCRdb to about 2019). The library was made by multiplex PCR. Reads for this sample came from an Illumina HiSeq 2000. TCR beta CDR3 regions were amplified from RNA transcripts. The first round of RT-PCR for the TCR CDR3 was performed with the HTBI primer set and the Qiagen OneStep RT-PCR kit. The public reads were reprocessed in TCRdb via fastp at Q25 and MiXCR, keeping in-frame beta chains. Entries are consolidated by CDR3 protein sequence, retaining the most common genes and DNA. Across this sample there are about 570,000 distinct CDR3 sequences, with about half seen only once. Of the sample, 15% to 20% falls within the top ten clones. The specimen sequenced was peripheral blood or thyroid tissue (not recorded which). Receptors originate from an adult woman with Graves' disease, either hyperthyroidism or ophthalmopathy (not recorded which).

This chain connects TRBV7-3 to TRBJ1-1, with D unresolved. This CDR3 has 14 amino acids. V lost 1 base, J lost 3 bases, and 9 bases lay in between. CDR1 and CDR2 from the germline V gene are SGHTA and FQGTGA. The chain's CDR3 is CASSLRTLDTEAFF. In DNA, the CDR3 is TGTGCCAGCAGCTTAAGGACGCTGGACACTGAAGCTTTCTTT.

The chain couples TRBV10-3 to TRBJ2-5, with 10 bases matching TRBD2. Trimming at V came to 1 base and at J to 5 bases, leaving 7 bases not matched to a gene. This CDR3 is built from 16 residues. Per the germline V gene, CDR1 is ENHRY and CDR2 is SYGVKD. The CDR3 bases are TGTGCCATCAGTGAGTTACCAGCGGGAGGGGAGGAGACCCAGTACTTC. Encoded protein: CAISELPAGGEETQYF.

This clonotype was detected many times. The chain joins TRBV20-1 to TRBJ2-7; 8 bases align to TRBD1. The ends lost 5 bases at V and 5 bases at J; junction bases unmatched: 11. Germline assignment: CDR1 DFQATT and CDR2 SNEGSKA (reference sequence). This CDR3 is built from 14 residues. The CDR3 DNA follows: TGCAGTGCTTACCGGGACAGGACAGGCCACGAGCAGTACTTC. It specifies CSAYRDRTGHEQYF.

This clonotype was picked up many times. This chain joins TRBV28 and TRBJ1-5; no definite D call. V was clipped by 5 bases and J by 8 bases, with 7 bases between them. There are 11 residues in the CDR3. CDR1 MDHEN and CDR2 SYDVKM come from the germline V gene. CDR3 residues: CASSTREPQHF. The CDR3 DNA is TGTGCCAGCAGTACCCGGGAGCCCCAGCATTTT.

The table lists this clonotype with many counts. The CDR3 DNA reads as TGTGCCAGCAGCTTTGCGGGGGCGGCAAATGAGCAGTTCTTC. It specifies CASSFAGAANEQFF. The chain links TRBV7-9 to TRBJ2-1; D may be TRBD2 (7 bases). Germline lookup yields CDR1 SEHNR and CDR2 FQNEAQ (reference sequence). CDR3 length equals 14 residues. V lost 3 bases and J 7 bases, leaving 13 bases between the germline ends.

The chain is built from TRBV7-3 and TRBJ2-7, with 8 bases fitting TRBD2. Germline trimming cut 3 bases from V and 0 bases from J; bases unmatched to any gene: 7. The CDR3 runs 16 residues. Germline V gives CDR1 SGHTA, CDR2 FQGTGA. Written as DNA, the CDR3 is TGTGCCAGCAGCTTTTCGGGAGGGTCCTTCTCCTACGAGCAGTACTTC. The encoded protein is CASSFSGGSFSYEQYF.

Of note for this clonotype: The conserved phenylalanine or tryptophan normally closing the CDR3 is absent here, so this likely arose from a read error. The rearrangement joins TRBV5-5 to TRBJ1-1, with a weak D call TRBD1 (5 bases). This CDR3 contains 16 residues. CDR1 is SGHKS and CDR2 is YYEKEE in the germline V gene (reference sequence). V lost 4 bases and J 3 bases, leaving 19 bases between the germline ends. CDR3: CASSLTRGDADTEAFL. The CDR3 coding sequence is TGTGCCAGCAGCCTCACTCGGGGGGATGCCGACACTGAAGCTTTCCTT.

J is TRBJ1-1 and V is TRBV12-3 or TRBV12-4; no clear D gene. The V end lost 3 bases, the J end lost 2 bases, and 10 bases lay between the germline ends. The CDR3 runs to 14 residues. The CDR3 sequence: CASSLSIPNTEAFF. DNA of the CDR3: TGTGCCAGCAGTTTGTCCATTCCTAACACTGAAGCTTTCTTT.

This clonotype has at least ten counts. J is TRBJ1-2 and V is TRBV13, with no clear D. Germline V gene lookup returns CDR1 PRHDT and CDR2 FYEKMQ (reference sequence). The CDR3 totals 12 residues. Deletions cut 1 base from V and 7 bases from J, with 7 bases between. The CDR3 loop is CASSLDFRGYTF. CDR3 in DNA: TGTGCCAGCAGCTTAGATTTTCGTGGCTACACCTTC. The whole variable domain, filled in from reference TRBV13 and TRBJ1-2, reads AAGVIQSPRHLIKEKRETATLKCYPIPRHDTVYWYQQGPGQDPQFLISFYEKMQSDKGSIPDRFSAQQFSDYHSELNMSSLELGDSALYFCASSLDFRGYTFGSGTRLTVV.

The rearrangement links TRBV20-1 to TRBJ1-1, with TRBD1 matching over 10 bases. Germline V gene data show CDR1 as DFQATT and CDR2 as SNEGSKA (reference sequence). The CDR3 is 13 amino acids. The V and J ends lost 5 bases and 5 bases, in that order; junction bases with no gene match: 5. The CDR3 protein is CSACADRGTEAFF. As DNA, the CDR3 is TGCAGTGCTTGCGCGGACAGGGGGACTGAAGCTTTCTTT.

The V call is TRBV7-9, the J call TRBJ2-7, with TRBD1 identical over 9 bases. Germline lookup yields CDR1 SEHNR and CDR2 FQNEAQ (reference sequence). This CDR3 contains 14 residues. Trimming removed 1 base from V and 6 bases from J; junction bases left unmatched: 4. Here the CDR3 reads CASSLGPGQGEQYF. The CDR3 DNA reads as TGTGCCAGCAGCTTAGGGCCGGGACAGGGCGAGCAGTACTTC.

V gene TRBV25-1 combines with J gene TRBJ1-3; a possible D gene is TRBD1 (5 bases). The CDR3 runs to 14 residues. Trimming stripped 3 bases from V and 5 bases from J, with 11 bases between. In germline, CDR1 is MGHDK, CDR2 SYGVNS. CDR3 in DNA: TGTGCCAGCAGTGAGTTTGAGGGGAGAAACACCATATATTTT. Protein product: CASSEFEGRNTIYF.

This clonotype occurred a few times. The gene calls are TRBV2 and TRBJ1-5; the match to TRBD1 covers 8 bases. The CDR3 totals 15 residues. CDR1 and CDR2 (germline): SNHLY, FYNNEI. The junction had 7 bases not matched to a gene; V was cut back by 3 bases and J by 6 bases. The CDR3 DNA is TGTGCCAGCAGTGAGAGACAGGGGACGGTTCAGCCCCAGCATTTT. Amino acids: CASSERQGTVQPQHF.

This clonotype was observed at least ten times. This chain links TRBV5-1 with TRBJ1-2, with D unclear. Trimming pared 5 bases from V and 3 bases from J, leaving 8 bases between. CDR3 length equals 12 residues. Germline loops: CDR1 SGHRS, CDR2 YFSETQ. The CDR3 nucleotides are TGCGCCAGCAGGGTGAAAGACTATGGCTACACCTTC. It yields the protein CASRVKDYGYTF.

This clonotype has ten or more counts. The CDR3: CASSLGTSGSNVYEQYF. Here the CDR3 DNA reads TGTGCCAGCAGCTTAGGCACTAGCGGGAGTAACGTCTACGAGCAGTACTTC. The chain carries TRBV7-2 and TRBJ2-7, with TRBD2 matching over 11 bases. This CDR3 has 17 residues. CDR1 and CDR2 from the germline V gene are SGHTA and FQGNSA. The ends lost 1 base at V and 3 bases at J; junction bases unmatched: 8.

Many counts were recorded for this clonotype. This chain uses TRBV25-1 with TRBJ2-7; TRBD1 aligns across 9 bases. V shed 6 bases, J shed 3 bases, and the junction held 3 bases outside the gene matches. The CDR3 has 13 amino acids. Per germline, CDR1 MGHDK and CDR2 SYGVNS. CDR3 bases: TGTGCCAGCAGGGGGGACAGGGTCTACGAGCAGTACTTC. Translating it yields CASRGDRVYEQYF.

The CDR3: CSANGGTTGSNQPQHF. CDR3 sequence (DNA): TGCAGTGCGAACGGGGGCACTACAGGAAGCAATCAGCCCCAGCATTTT. The chain recombines TRBV20-1 with TRBJ1-5, with D possibly TRBD1 on 6 matching bases. V lost 6 bases, J lost 1 base, and 19 bases lay in between. Germline V lookup: CDR1 DFQATT, CDR2 SNEGSKA (reference sequence). CDR3 length: 16 amino acids.

With respect to this clonotype: Being one base from a much bigger clone, this may be a read error. V usage is TRBV6-5 and J usage is TRBJ1-3; TRBD1 is a possible D gene (6 bases). Looked up from germline, CDR1 is MNHEY and CDR2 is SVGAGI. The CDR3 loop spans 15 amino acids. CDR3: CASSYTTGRGNTTYF. The CDR3 DNA is TGTGCCAGCAGTTATACCACAGGGAGAGGAAACACCACATATTTT.

This clonotype turned up a few times. The chain employs TRBV24-1 and TRBJ1-2; D gene unclear. The germline V gene encodes CDR1 KGHDR and CDR2 SFDVKD. This CDR3 is 16 amino acids long. Between the trimmed V and J ends, which lost 3 bases and 2 bases, there was a span of 15 bases. The CDR3 loop reads CATSDTETDQNYGYTF. CDR3 bases: TGTGCCACCAGTGATACCGAGACGGACCAGAACTATGGCTACACCTTC.

In its sample, this clonotype was seen once. This chain uses TRBV7-6 with TRBJ2-7, with D perhaps assigned TRBD1 or TRBD2 (5 bases each). The CDR3 runs to 16 residues. V lost 5 bases and J 0 bases, leaving 17 bases between the germline ends. In germline, CDR1 is SGHVS, CDR2 FNYEAQ. CDR3 in DNA: TGTGCCAGCAGCCAGGTCGGGACGCGGAGCTCCTACGAGCAGTACTTC. Its protein product is CASSQVGTRSSYEQYF.

This clonotype was detected ten times or more. The chain joins TRBV20-1 to TRBJ1-2; D is possibly TRBD1 (6 bases). V lost 0 bases to trimming and J lost 2 bases, with 19 bases between them. Per the germline V gene, CDR1 is DFQATT and CDR2 is SNEGSKA (reference sequence). This CDR3 spans 17 amino acids. CDR3 bases: TGCAGTGCTAGAGATTTCGGGGGCGCCTCCCTAAACTATGGCTACACCTTC. This translates into CSARDFGGASLNYGYTF.

This clonotype came up many times. The chain is built from TRBV6-4 and TRBJ2-3, with D maybe TRBD2 (6 bases). The CDR3 extends over 14 amino acids. Germline V CDR1 and CDR2: MRHNA, SNTAGT. Between the trimmed V and J ends, which lost 3 bases and 4 bases, there was a span of 11 bases. This CDR3 reads CASSETGESDTQYF. As DNA, the CDR3 is TGTGCCAGCAGTGAAACGGGAGAGTCAGATACGCAGTATTTT.

A word on this clonotype: This CDR3 fails to terminate in the conserved phenylalanine or tryptophan, so it likely reflects a read error. This chain uses TRBV7-9 with TRBJ1-1, with D possibly being TRBD1 (6 bases). The CDR3 sequence is 15 residues long. V was cut by 4 bases and J by 3 bases, with 15 bases left in between. The V gene's germline CDR1 is SEHNR and CDR2 FQNEAQ (reference sequence). CDR3 sequence (DNA): TGTGCCAGCAGCTGGACAGTGGGGGGCGACACTGAAGCTTTCCTT. Amino acids: CASSWTVGGDTEAFL.

This clonotype has just one count. The CDR3 loop is CASSLGQGWYTF. The CDR3 region has the DNA TGTGCCAGCAGCTTAGGACAGGGGTGGTACACCTTC. This rearrangement joins TRBV7-9 to TRBJ1-2; 8 bases fit TRBD1. Germline loops: CDR1 SEHNR, CDR2 FQNEAQ (reference sequence). CDR3 length: 12 residues. J lost 11 bases, V lost 1 base, and 3 bases had no gene match.

V is TRBV19 and J is TRBJ1-1; TRBD1 is a possible D gene (6 bases). Deletions cut 8 bases from V and 11 bases from J, with 15 bases between. Germline loops: CDR1 LNHDA, CDR2 SQIVND (reference sequence). This CDR3 comprises 11 residues. The CDR3 reads CASARQARAFF. CDR3 nucleotides: TGTGCCAGTGCCCGACAGGCTCGGGCTTTCTTT.

This clonotype appeared a few times. V usage is TRBV28 and J usage is TRBJ2-5; TRBD2 matches at 14 bases. Germline assignment: CDR1 MDHEN and CDR2 SYDVKM. V was pared by 10 bases and J by 5 bases, with 9 bases of the junction left unmatched. The CDR3 is 15 amino acids. The CDR3 is CATEWGLAGVETQYF. The DNA for the CDR3 is TGTGCCACAGAGTGGGGACTAGCGGGAGTGGAGACCCAGTACTTC.

This clonotype was observed many times. This chain joins TRBV2 and TRBJ1-4, with 7 bases aligning to TRBD1. This CDR3 is built from 13 residues. V shed 7 bases and J 5 bases; nucleotides not matched to a gene: 4. CDR1 is SNHLY and CDR2 is FYNNEI in the germline V gene. CDR3 amino acids: CASNRGPNEKLFF. For the CDR3, the DNA is TGTGCCAGCAACAGGGGCCCCAATGAAAAACTGTTTTTT.

This clonotype was picked up one time. Compared with germline, one end of the junction differs, possibly owing to a read error. The genes are TRBV24-1 and TRBJ2-7; D uncertain. This CDR3 is built from 13 residues. The V gene's germline CDR1 is KGHDR and CDR2 SFDVKD. The CDR3 is CATSSGVQETQCF. Here the CDR3 DNA reads TGTGCCACCAGTTCGGGCGTGCAAGAGACCCAGTGCTTC.

There are many counts of this clonotype. The chain employs TRBV6-4 and TRBJ2-2, with D perhaps matching TRBD2 (5 bases). CDR3 length: 14 amino acids. Germline lookup yields CDR1 MRHNA and CDR2 SNTAGT. The V end lost 2 bases, the J end lost 4 bases, and 8 bases lay between the germline ends. The CDR3 DNA sequence: TGTGCCAGCAGTGACGACTATTCCACCGGGGAGCTGTTTTTT. This sequence encodes CASSDDYSTGELFF.